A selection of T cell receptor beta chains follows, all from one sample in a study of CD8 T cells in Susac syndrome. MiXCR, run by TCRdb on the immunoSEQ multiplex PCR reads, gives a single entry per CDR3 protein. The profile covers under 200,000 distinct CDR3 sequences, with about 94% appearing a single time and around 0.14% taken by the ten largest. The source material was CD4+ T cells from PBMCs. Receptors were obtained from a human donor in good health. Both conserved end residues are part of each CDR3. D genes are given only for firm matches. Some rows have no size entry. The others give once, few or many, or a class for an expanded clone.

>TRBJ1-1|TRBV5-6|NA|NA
TGTGCCAGCAGCTTCGGAGCGAACACTGAAGCTTTCTTT
CASSFGANTEAFF
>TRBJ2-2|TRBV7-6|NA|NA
TGTGCCAGCAGCTTAGGAGGAGGGATCACCGGGGAGCTGTTTTTT
CASSLGGGITGELFF
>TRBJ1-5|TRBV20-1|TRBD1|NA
TGCAGTGCTCCAGGACAGGGTAATCAGCCCCAGCATTTT
CSAPGQGNQPQHF
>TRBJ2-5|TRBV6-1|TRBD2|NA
TGTGCCAGCACCACAAGGGCCTTCGTCCCGGGGGGGCAAAAGACCCAGTACTTC
CASTTRAFVPGGQKTQYF
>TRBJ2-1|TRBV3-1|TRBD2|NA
TGTGCCAGCACAATAGCGGGGATCTACAATGAGCAGTTCTTC
CASTIAGIYNEQFF
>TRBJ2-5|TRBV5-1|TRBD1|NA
TGCGCCAGCAGCTTGAATACAGGGGGCCAAGAGACCCAGTACTTC
CASSLNTGGQETQYF
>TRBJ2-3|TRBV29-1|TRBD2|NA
TGCAGCGTTGTCGGGGGGGCCGATACGCAGTATTTT
CSVVGGADTQYF
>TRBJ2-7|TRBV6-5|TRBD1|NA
TGTGCCAGCAGCACCGGGATCTCAGGGGGCGAGCAGTACTTC
CASSTGISGGEQYF
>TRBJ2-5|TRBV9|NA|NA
TGTGCCAGCAGCGTAGGTCGAATGGCAGAAGAGACCCAGTACTTC
CASSVGRMAEETQYF
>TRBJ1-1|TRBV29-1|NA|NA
TGCAGCGTTGAAGCCAGGGCGAACACTGAAGCTTTCTTT
CSVEARANTEAFF
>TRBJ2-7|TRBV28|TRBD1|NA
TGTGCCAGCGGGACAGCCTACGAGCAGTACTTC
CASGTAYEQYF
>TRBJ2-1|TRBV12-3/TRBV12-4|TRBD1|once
TGTGCCAGCAGTACCCCGACAGGGGGCGGTGAGCAGTTCTTC
CASSTPTGGGEQFF
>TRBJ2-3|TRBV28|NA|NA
TGTGCCAGCAGTTTCCGGGACGGCGGGGCCACAGATACGCAGTATTTT
CASSFRDGGATDTQYF
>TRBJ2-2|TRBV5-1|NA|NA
TGCGCCAGCAGCTTGGTGGGGGAGGACACCGGGGAGCTGTTTTTT
CASSLVGEDTGELFF
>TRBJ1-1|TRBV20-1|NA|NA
TGCAGTGCCCTAGGGAGCACTGAAGCTTTCTTT
CSALGSTEAFF
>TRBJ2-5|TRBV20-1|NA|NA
TGCAGTGCTTGGGACACCCTATGGGGGCAAGAGACCCAGTACTTC
CSAWDTLWGQETQYF